These 4 T cell receptor beta chains share one sample of origin, sequenced in a study of blood T cell repertoires in COVID-19. Assay: immunoSEQ multiplex PCR; the TCRdb copy retains only in-frame clones and omits some. The data show about 120,000 clones, roughly 76% seen once. The sequencing sample was made of peripheral blood. These receptors originate from a human donor in a cohort sampled during active COVID-19.

V is TRBV7-9 and J is TRBJ1-1; 7 nucleotides align to TRBD1. With V trimmed by 1 base and J by 4 bases, 6 bases remained unmatched. Germline V CDR1 and CDR2: SEHNR, FQNEAQ (reference sequence). The CDR3 extends over 15 amino acids. The CDR3 is CASSLGWQGVTEAFF. The DNA for the CDR3 is TGTGCCAGCAGCTTAGGTTGGCAGGGGGTCACTGAAGCTTTCTTT.

V usage is TRBV3-1 (or the pseudogene TRBV3-2) and J usage is TRBJ1-1; 8 bases match TRBD1. This CDR3 region has 14 residues. Per germline, CDR1 LGHDT and CDR2 YNNKEL (reference sequence). V shed 3 bases, J shed 10 bases, and the junction held 10 bases outside the gene matches. The CDR3 nucleotides are TGTGCCAGCAGCCAGCCCGGGACAGGTCACGTAGCTTTCTTT. It translates to CASSQPGTGHVAFF.

The V gene is TRBV6-6, the J gene TRBJ2-2; TRBD2 aligns across 12 bases. CDR3 length: 16 amino acids. Germline V gene data show CDR1 as MNHNY and CDR2 as SVGAGI (reference sequence). Trimming cost V 5 bases and J 2 bases; bases outside gene matches: 3. The CDR3 nucleotides are TGTGCCAGCAGTGTGACTAGCGGGGGCAACACCGGGGAGCTGTTTTTT. Its protein product is CASSVTSGGNTGELFF.

V gene TRBV5-8 combines with J gene TRBJ1-1; D call uncertain. V was pared by 4 bases and J by 1 base, with 8 bases between. The CDR3 sequence is 13 residues long. The germline V gene encodes CDR1 SGHTS and CDR2 YDEGEE. This CDR3 is CASSASGNTEAFF. The CDR3 DNA reads as TGTGCCAGCAGCGCCTCAGGGAACACTGAAGCTTTCTTT. Supplemented by reference TRBV5-8 and TRBJ1-1, the full variable domain reads EAGVTQSPTHLIKTRGQQATLRCSPISGHTSVYWYQQALGLGLQFLLWYDEGEERNRGNFPPRFSGRQFPNYSSELNVNALELEDSALYLCASSASGNTEAFFGQGTRLTVV.